What follows are 18 T cell receptor beta chains derived from one specimen sequenced in a study of T cells in women clearing cervical HPV infection. Assay used: immunoSEQ multiplex PCR; TCRdb lists only in-frame clones, some missing. Its table lists more than 40,000 clones. The sample consisted of blood buffy coat. These receptor sequences come from a woman aged 18 to 69 with a cervical HPV16 infection that either progressed to CIN3+ or cleared (not recorded which).

Note on this clone: Sequencing ends 3 residues short of the CDR3 end; the germline J gene provides the rest. The chain combines TRBV19 with TRBJ1-2; D is perhaps TRBD1 (5 bases). Germline-derived CDR1 and CDR2 are LNHDA and SQIVND (reference sequence). CDR3 length: 15 residues. The CDR3 bases that were read are TGTGCCAGTAGTATCCGATGGGGGGTATTGGACGAC. Encoded protein: CASSIRWGVLDD. The CDR3 reads in full as CASSIRWGVLDDYTF.

As concerns this clone: The CDR3 goes on 3 residues after the read ends, and that part is filled in from the germline J gene. J is TRBJ2-7 and V is TRBV5-1; D is unclear. This CDR3 is built from 13 residues. Per germline, CDR1 SGHRS and CDR2 YFSETQ. Trimming took off 8 bases at V and 5 bases at J, with 17 bases between the two ends. The covered CDR3 bases are TGCGCCAGGGTTAAGCGTTTCTTAAACGAG. This gives the protein CARVKRFLNE. Given in full, the CDR3 is CARVKRFLNEQYF. Supplemented by reference TRBV5-1 and TRBJ2-7, the full variable domain reads KAGVTQTPRYLIKTRGQQVTLSCSPISGHRSVSWYQQTPGQGLQFLFEYFSETQRNKGNFPGRFSGRQFSNSRSEMNVSTLELGDSALYLCARVKRFLNEQYFGPGTRLTVT.

Remarks on this clone: The read stops 3 residues short of the end of the CDR3; the missing end is completed from the germline J gene. The chain is built from TRBV5-1 and TRBJ1-1; D ambiguous. Per the germline V gene, CDR1 is SGHRS and CDR2 is YFSETQ. The CDR3 sequence is 13 residues long. The ends were cut back, 5 bases at V and 2 bases at J, with 10 bases in the middle. The DNA read from the CDR3 is TGCGCCAGCAGAAAGGGCATAAACACTGAA. Its protein is CASRKGINTE. From start to end, the CDR3 is CASRKGINTEAFF.

Comment on this clone: The read terminates 3 residues ahead of where the CDR3 ends, so the germline J gene completes it. The chain is built from TRBV5-1 and TRBJ2-2; 8 bases match TRBD1. The CDR3 is 16 amino acids. CDR1 SGHRS and CDR2 YFSETQ come from the germline V gene. CDR3 DNA, as far as it was read: TGCGCCAGCAGCGTGGCCCCGGGACAGGATAATGAAAAG. Translating it yields CASSVAPGQDNEK. The entire CDR3 reads CASSVAPGQDNEKLFF.

Concerning this clone itself: The read finishes 3 residues shy of the CDR3 end, and the germline J gene is used to complete it. The chain carries TRBV29-1 and TRBJ2-2; D is unresolved. Germline V gene lookup returns CDR1 SQVTM and CDR2 ANQGSEA. The CDR3 totals 14 residues. V lost 7 bases to trimming and J lost 0 bases, with 12 bases between them. The covered CDR3 bases are TGCAGCGCCGTCAGAGGTACGAACACCGGGGAG. Translating gives CSAVRGTNTGE. The whole CDR3 is CSAVRGTNTGELFF.

Remarks on this clone: The read terminates 3 residues ahead of where the CDR3 ends, so the germline J gene completes it. The rearrangement links TRBV20-1 to TRBJ2-1, with TRBD2 as a possible D gene (7 bases). The CDR3 consists of 16 residues. V was cut by 2 bases and J by 0 bases, with 14 bases left in between. Germline CDR1 DFQATT, CDR2 SNEGSKA (reference sequence). The CDR3 here is CSARPRRGGSYNEQFF. The sequenced part of the CDR3 DNA is TGCAGTGCTAGACCCCGGAGGGGGGGCTCCTACAATGAG.

Comments on this clone: With the read ending 3 residues before the CDR3 end, the germline J gene is used to fill in that end. The chain employs TRBV5-1 and TRBJ2-7; TRBD1 aligns across 10 bases. This CDR3 is 18 amino acids long. CDR1 and CDR2 from the germline V gene are SGHRS and YFSETQ. Losses at the gene ends were 4 bases for V and 5 bases for J; bases not matched to a gene: 18. CDR3 sequence: CASSPGDRGIPLPHEQYF. CDR3 DNA (partial): TGCGCCAGCAGCCCTGGGGACAGGGGAATCCCCCTACCCCACGAG.

Points on this clone: The DNA ends 3 residues before the CDR3 does, and the rest of the CDR3 is filled in from the germline J gene. Other DNA sequences in the sample encode the same CDR3. The chain joins TRBV20-1 to TRBJ2-5; the D call may be TRBD1 or TRBD2 (6 bases each). V shed 6 bases and J shed 4 bases, with 9 bases lying between them. The CDR3 has 11 amino acids. CDR1 is DFQATT and CDR2 is SNEGSKA in the germline V gene (reference sequence). Partial CDR3 DNA: TGCAGTGCAGGAGGGGGAGAGACC. It encodes CSAGGGET. The whole CDR3 is CSAGGGETQYF.

As regards this clone: The CDR3 end is not reached by the read, which stops 3 residues before it; the germline J gene fills it in. V is TRBV7-3 and J is TRBJ2-2, with D tentatively TRBD1 (6 bases). CDR1 is SGHTA and CDR2 is FQGTGA in the germline V gene. The V end was cut by 4 bases, the J end by 1 base, with 13 bases between. The CDR3 covers 16 residues. The CDR3: CASSSYLTGNTGELFF. The CDR3 bases that were read are TGTGCCAGCAGCTCCTACCTGACAGGGAACACCGGGGAG.

Worth noting for this clone: The CDR3 is cut off 3 residues early in the read; its end comes from the germline J gene. The rearrangement uses TRBV7-3 and TRBJ2-2; TRBD1 might be the D (5 bases). The germline V gene has CDR1 SGHTA and CDR2 FQGTGA. This CDR3 comprises 14 residues. Incomplete CDR3 DNA: TGTGCCAGCAGCATCGGCTCTGGGGCCAACGTG. It is translated as CASSIGSGANV. The entire CDR3 reads CASSIGSGANVLFF. The full variable domain, completed using reference TRBV7-3 and TRBJ2-2, is GAGVSQTPSNKVTEKGKYVELRCDPISGHTALYWYRQSLGQGPEFLIYFQGTGAADDSGLPNDRFFAVRPEGSVSTLKIQRTERGDSAVYLCASSIGSGANVLFFGEGSRLTVL.

The CDR3 spells CASSLDGTGKNTGELFF. The part of the CDR3 DNA that was read is TGCGCCAGCAGCTTGGACGGGACAGGGAAGAACACCGGGGAG. The V gene is TRBV5-1, the J gene TRBJ2-2; the match to TRBD1 covers 9 bases. The sequence runs out 3 residues before the end of the CDR3; the remainder is reconstructed from the germline J gene. The CDR3 is 17 amino acids. Looked up from germline, CDR1 is SGHRS and CDR2 is YFSETQ. V lost 0 bases and J lost 1; bases outside the gene matches: 4.

In the case of this clone: Sequencing ends 3 residues short of the CDR3 end; the germline J gene provides the rest. The chain carries TRBV5-1 and TRBJ2-3; 8 bases line up with TRBD2. The ends lost 5 bases at V and 2 bases at J; junction bases unmatched: 13. The germline V gene encodes CDR1 SGHRS and CDR2 YFSETQ. The CDR3 consists of 17 residues. Incomplete CDR3 DNA: TGCGCCAGCAGTCTGAGACAGACTAGCGCAGCCACAGATACG. Protein: CASSLRQTSAATDT. The CDR3 in full is CASSLRQTSAATDTQYF. Full variable domain (missing parts from reference TRBV5-1 and TRBJ2-3): KAGVTQTPRYLIKTRGQQVTLSCSPISGHRSVSWYQQTPGQGLQFLFEYFSETQRNKGNFPGRFSGRQFSNSRSEMNVSTLELGDSALYLCASSLRQTSAATDTQYFGPGTRLTVL.

Of note for this clone: The CDR3 extends 3 residues past the end of the read, so its final part is completed from the germline J gene. The rearrangement joins TRBV2 to TRBJ2-3, with TRBD2 identical over 9 bases. The CDR3 has 15 amino acids. The V gene end was trimmed by 7 bases and the J gene end by 4 bases; junction bases not matched to a gene: 9. Per the germline V gene, CDR1 is SNHLY and CDR2 is FYNNEI. CDR3 sequence reads: CASIEGSGGADTQYF. The DNA read from the CDR3 is TGTGCCAGCATCGAGGGTAGCGGGGGTGCAGATACG.

As concerns this clone: The read finishes 3 residues shy of the CDR3 end, and the germline J gene is used to complete it. The chain has TRBV20-1 and TRBJ1-1; D gene ambiguous. The CDR3 sequence is 13 residues long. V was shortened by 3 bases and J by 1 base, with 9 bases between the two germline ends. Germline CDR1 DFQATT, CDR2 SNEGSKA (reference sequence). CDR3 DNA (partial): TGCAGTGCTAGGGAAGGGTCGAACACTGAA. This gives the protein CSAREGSNTE. The full CDR3 protein is CSAREGSNTEAFF.

As to this clone: The CDR3 end lies 3 residues beyond the end of the read and is filled in from the germline J gene. V usage is TRBV7-9 and J usage is TRBJ1-3; TRBD1 might be the D (5 bases). V was cut by 5 bases and J by 3 bases, with 11 bases left in between. Looked up from germline, CDR1 is SEHNR and CDR2 is FQNEAQ (reference sequence). The CDR3 totals 14 residues. CDR3 region: CASSPDIFGNTIYF. The DNA read from the CDR3 is TGTGCCAGCAGCCCGGACATATTTGGAAACACC. The full variable domain, rest sourced from reference TRBV7-9 and TRBJ1-3, is DTGVSQNPRHKITKRGQNVTFRCDPISEHNRLYWYRQTLGQGPEFLTYFQNEAQLEKSRLLSDRFSAERPKGSFSTLEIQRTEQGDSAMYLCASSPDIFGNTIYFGEGSWLTVV.

For this clone: The read finishes 3 residues shy of the CDR3 end, and the germline J gene is used to complete it. The J gene is TRBJ2-7, the V gene TRBV28, with 10 positions matching TRBD1. The CDR3 consists of 16 residues. CDR1 and CDR2 from the germline V gene are MDHEN and SYDVKM. The junction had 10 bases not matched to a gene; V was cut back by 4 bases and J by 4 bases. Here the CDR3 reads CASSSETGGDGYEQYF. The CDR3 DNA, read in part, is TGTGCCAGCAGTTCGGAGACAGGGGGCGACGGGTACGAG.

Of note for this clone: Sequencing ends 3 residues short of the CDR3 end; the germline J gene provides the rest. The chain employs TRBV10-1 and TRBJ2-3, with TRBD2 as a possible D gene (7 bases). CDR1 is WNHNN, CDR2 SYGVQD, per germline (reference sequence). With 0 bases removed from V and 3 bases from J, the gap between germline ends came to 10 bases. The CDR3 covers 15 residues. CDR3 amino acids: CASSESRGGTDTQYF. CDR3 DNA, as far as it was read: TGCGCCAGCAGTGAGTCGAGGGGGGGAACAGATACG.

Concerning this clone itself: The CDR3 extends 3 residues past the end of the read, so its final part is completed from the germline J gene. V usage is TRBV30 and J usage is TRBJ1-2, with D uncertain. Germline CDR1 reads GTSNPN; CDR2 reads SVGIG (reference sequence). The CDR3 has 13 amino acids. Partial CDR3 DNA: TGTGCCGGAAAGCGGGGAGGCTACAATGAC. Residues: CAGKRGGYND. The full CDR3 is CAGKRGGYNDYTF.